This T cell receptor beta chain is drawn from a study of siplizumab effects on memory and regulatory T cells. The method was immunoSEQ multiplex PCR; TCRdb's version includes in-frame clones alone and lacks a portion of them. Altogether about 27,000 clones are present, 75% to 85% being singletons, with the ten largest covering approximately 24%. A word on this clone: Its target is unknown.

Germline lookup yields CDR1 SGHTS and CDR2 YDEGEE. The CDR3 loop spans 15 amino acids. Trimming cost V 4 bases and J 3 bases, with 17 bases left between them. Study results and limitations: Significantly reduced by siplizumab was the cumulative frequency of alloreactive sequences, namely those traceable to unstimulated CD4+ memory cells.

The sequenced sample was memory CD4+ T cells sorted from blood. The origin of this receptor is a human donor in good health. The chain links TRBV5-8 to TRBJ2-7, with D maybe TRBD2 (6 bases). The CDR3 DNA sequence: TGTGCCAGCAGCCTGGCGAGCGGAGGGGACTACGAGCAGTACTTC. Its protein product is CASSLASGGDYEQYF.